The 12 T cell receptor beta chains listed next were all sequenced from one sample in a study of Ad26.COV2.S vaccination and SARS-CoV-2 variants. Generated by immunoSEQ multiplex PCR, the TCRdb table keeps only in-frame clones and is missing some. There are hundreds of thousands of clones in the sample; about 90% occur only once, and roughly 1.7% lies in the top ten. Treatment indicated: 19 received Ad26.COV2.S at low or high dose, single or two shots; roughly five received placebo; per-sample allocation not given. Following the first vaccine or placebo injection, samples were taken on day 63. Specimen: peripheral blood, collected in a trial of Ad26.COV2.S vaccine versus placebo. Receptor source: a person between 18 and 65 years old who received the Ad26.COV2.S COVID-19 vaccine or a placebo.

This clone was counted once. The genes are TRBV5-1 and TRBJ2-5; 7 bases agree with TRBD2. CDR1 is SGHRS and CDR2 is YFSETQ in the germline V gene. The J segment lost 2 bases and the V segment lost 3 bases, leaving 7 bases of the junction unmatched. The CDR3 extends over 15 amino acids. The CDR3 reads CASSSSPGGQETQYF. DNA of the CDR3: TGCGCCAGCAGCTCTAGCCCGGGAGGACAAGAGACCCAGTACTTC. Using reference TRBV5-1 and TRBJ2-5 for the parts outside the CDR3, the full variable domain is KAGVTQTPRYLIKTRGQQVTLSCSPISGHRSVSWYQQTPGQGLQFLFEYFSETQRNKGNFPGRFSGRQFSNSRSEMNVSTLELGDSALYLCASSSSPGGQETQYFGPGTRLLVL.

J is TRBJ2-5 and V is TRBV7-2; D uncertain. Germline CDR1 SGHTA, CDR2 FQGNSA. Between the trimmed V and J ends, which lost 4 bases and 4 bases, there was a span of 10 bases. The CDR3 spans 13 residues. CDR3 bases: TGTGCCAGCAGCTCGCGGTTCGGAGAGACCCAGTACTTC. Its translation: CASSSRFGETQYF. The complete variable domain, with remaining parts taken from reference TRBV7-2 and TRBJ2-5, reads GAGVSQSPSNKVTEKGKDVELRCDPISGHTALYWYRQSLGQGLEFLIYFQGNSAPDKSGLPSDRFSAERTGGSVSTLTIQRTQQEDSAVYLCASSSRFGETQYFGPGTRLLVL.

The chain employs TRBV6-5 and TRBJ1-3, with D uncertain. Germline lookup yields CDR1 MNHEY and CDR2 SVGAGI. Trimming removed 8 bases at V and 4 bases at J, with 12 bases between. The CDR3 is 13 residues long. This CDR3 is CASARGSGNTIYF. DNA for the CDR3: TGTGCCAGCGCCCGGGGATCGGGAAACACCATATATTTT.

The chain is built from TRBV2 and TRBJ1-1; the match to TRBD1 covers 7 bases. This CDR3 is 12 amino acids long. Germline V lookup: CDR1 SNHLY, CDR2 FYNNEI. The trim removed 7 bases at V and 5 bases at J, leaving 4 bases unmatched. Here the CDR3 reads CASKGAWTEAFF. The CDR3 bases are TGTGCCAGCAAGGGGGCATGGACTGAAGCTTTCTTT.

V is TRBV5-1 and J is TRBJ2-7; 10 bases line up with TRBD1. The V gene's germline CDR1 is SGHRS and CDR2 YFSETQ. This CDR3 has 16 residues. V lost 4 bases and J lost 4; bases outside the gene matches: 11. Here the CDR3 DNA reads TGCGCCAGCAGCATAAGCCCGGGACAGGGGTCGTACGAGCAGTACTTC. As protein: CASSISPGQGSYEQYF.

About this clone: Different DNA sequences within this sample yield the same CDR3. The chain links TRBV5-6 to TRBJ2-1; D call uncertain. Trimming stripped 0 bases from V and 9 bases from J, with 4 bases between. In germline, CDR1 is SGHDT, CDR2 YYEEEE. The CDR3 runs to 11 residues. CDR3 protein: CASSLEGEQFF. The CDR3 region has the DNA TGTGCCAGCAGCTTGGAAGGTGAGCAGTTCTTC.

For this clone: Other nucleotide sequences in the sample specify the same CDR3. V and J are TRBV19 and TRBJ2-7; D perhaps matches TRBD1 (6 bases). Germline loops: CDR1 LNHDA, CDR2 SQIVND (reference sequence). The CDR3 is 13 amino acids. V was clipped by 4 bases and J by 0 bases, with 7 bases between them. The CDR3 region is CASSNRVSYEQYF. CDR3 nucleotide sequence: TGTGCCAGTAGTAACAGGGTCTCCTACGAGCAGTACTTC.

This clone was seen only once. The rearrangement joins TRBV11-3 to TRBJ2-1, with 8 bases lining up with TRBD1. The V segment lost 0 bases and the J segment 5 bases; nucleotides outside the gene matches: 3. Germline values: CDR1 SGHNT, CDR2 YENEEA. The CDR3 runs to 15 residues. This CDR3 is CASSLEGTGHNEQFF. CDR3 bases: TGTGCCAGCAGCTTAGAGGGGACAGGACACAATGAGCAGTTCTTC.

The chain links TRBV18 to TRBJ1-5; unclear D gene. CDR1 is KGHSH, CDR2 LQKENI, per germline. The CDR3 sequence is 16 residues long. V gave up 4 bases and J gave up 0 bases, with 13 bases separating them. This CDR3 is CASSHSLADSNQPQHF. The DNA for the CDR3 is TGTGCCAGCTCACATTCTCTGGCAGATAGCAATCAGCCCCAGCATTTT.

The chain employs TRBV3-1 (or the pseudogene TRBV3-2) and TRBJ1-4; weak D call: TRBD1 (5 bases). The CDR3 is 13 amino acids. The V end was cut by 4 bases, the J end by 4 bases, with 7 bases between. Germline V lookup: CDR1 LGHDT, CDR2 YNNKEL (reference sequence). The CDR3 region has the DNA TGTGCCAGCAGCCCCGGACATAATGAAAAACTGTTTTTT. Amino acids: CASSPGHNEKLFF.

J is TRBJ1-4 and V is TRBV18, with D tentatively TRBD1 (5 bases). Germline CDR1 is KGHSH and CDR2 is LQKENI. The CDR3 is 15 residues long. The V end was cut by 6 bases, the J end by 8 bases, with 19 bases between. The CDR3 loop reads CASSRGATAEEKLFF. Here the CDR3 DNA reads TGTGCCAGCTCGCGAGGGGCCACTGCAGAGGAAAAACTGTTTTTT.

The J gene is TRBJ1-3, the V gene TRBV4-2; 10 positions match TRBD1. This CDR3 region has 15 residues. The germline V gene has CDR1 LGHNA and CDR2 YNFKEQ. Trimming removed 5 bases from V and 3 bases from J; junction bases left unmatched: 4. The CDR3 loop is CASSGTGVGGNTIYF. CDR3 sequence (DNA): TGTGCCAGCAGCGGGACAGGGGTCGGTGGAAACACCATATATTTT.